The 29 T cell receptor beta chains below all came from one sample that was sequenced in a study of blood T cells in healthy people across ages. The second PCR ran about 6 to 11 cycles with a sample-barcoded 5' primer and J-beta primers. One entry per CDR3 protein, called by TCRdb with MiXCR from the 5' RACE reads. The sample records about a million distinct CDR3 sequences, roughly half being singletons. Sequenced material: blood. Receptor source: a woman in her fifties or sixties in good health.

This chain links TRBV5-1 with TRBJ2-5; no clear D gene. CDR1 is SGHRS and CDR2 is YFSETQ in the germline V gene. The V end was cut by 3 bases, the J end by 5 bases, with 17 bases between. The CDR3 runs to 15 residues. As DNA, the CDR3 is TGCGCCAGCAGCTCGTATCCTTCCGACGGGGAGACCCAGTACTTC. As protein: CASSSYPSDGETQYF.

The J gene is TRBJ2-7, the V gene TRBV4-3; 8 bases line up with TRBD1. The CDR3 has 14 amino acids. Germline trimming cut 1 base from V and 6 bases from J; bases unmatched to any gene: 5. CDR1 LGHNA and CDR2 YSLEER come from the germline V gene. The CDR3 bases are TGCGCCAGCAGCCAAGGAAGGACAGGGTTCGAGCAGTACTTC. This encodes CASSQGRTGFEQYF.

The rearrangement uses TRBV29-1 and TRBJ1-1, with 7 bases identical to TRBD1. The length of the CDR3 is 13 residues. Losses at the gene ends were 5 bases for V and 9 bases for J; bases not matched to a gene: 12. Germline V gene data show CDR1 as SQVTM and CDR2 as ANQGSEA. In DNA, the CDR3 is TGCAGCGTTCAGGGGGTCCGGACGGCGAAAGCTTTCTTT. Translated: CSVQGVRTAKAFF.

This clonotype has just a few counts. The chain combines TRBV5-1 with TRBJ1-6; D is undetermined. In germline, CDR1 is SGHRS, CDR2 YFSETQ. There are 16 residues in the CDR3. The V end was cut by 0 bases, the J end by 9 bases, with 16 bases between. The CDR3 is CASSLEGGISGSPLHF. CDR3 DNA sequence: TGCGCCAGCAGCTTGGAGGGCGGTATATCAGGTTCACCCCTCCACTTT. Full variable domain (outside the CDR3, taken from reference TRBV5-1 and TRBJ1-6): KAGVTQTPRYLIKTRGQQVTLSCSPISGHRSVSWYQQTPGQGLQFLFEYFSETQRNKGNFPGRFSGRQFSNSRSEMNVSTLELGDSALYLCASSLEGGISGSPLHFGNGTRLTVT.

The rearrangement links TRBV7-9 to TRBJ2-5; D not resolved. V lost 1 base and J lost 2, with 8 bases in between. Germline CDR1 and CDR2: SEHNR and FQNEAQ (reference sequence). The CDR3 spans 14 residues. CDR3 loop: CASSLGLEQETQYF. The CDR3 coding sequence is TGTGCCAGCAGCTTAGGTTTGGAGCAAGAGACCCAGTACTTC.

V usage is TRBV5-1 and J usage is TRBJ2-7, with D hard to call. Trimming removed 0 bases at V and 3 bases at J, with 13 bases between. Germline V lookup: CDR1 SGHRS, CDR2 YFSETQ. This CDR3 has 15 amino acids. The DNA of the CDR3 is TGCGCCAGCAGCTTGGTTGGCGGAGAAGGCTACGAGCAGTACTTC. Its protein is CASSLVGGEGYEQYF.

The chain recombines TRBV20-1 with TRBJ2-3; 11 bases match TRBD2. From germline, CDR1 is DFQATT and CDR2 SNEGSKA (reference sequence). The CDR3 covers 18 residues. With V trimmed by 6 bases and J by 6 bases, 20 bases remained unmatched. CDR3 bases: TGCAGTGCCTTAACCCGACTAGCGGGACGGGGTGGGTCGGATACGCAGTATTTT. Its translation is CSALTRLAGRGGSDTQYF.

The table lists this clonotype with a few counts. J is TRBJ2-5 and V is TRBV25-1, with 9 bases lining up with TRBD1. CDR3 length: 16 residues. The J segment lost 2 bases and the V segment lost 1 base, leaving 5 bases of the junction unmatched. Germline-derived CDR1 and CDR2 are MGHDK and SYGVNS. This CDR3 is CASSEFAGTGQETQYF. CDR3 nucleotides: TGTGCCAGCAGTGAATTTGCCGGGACAGGGCAAGAGACCCAGTACTTC.

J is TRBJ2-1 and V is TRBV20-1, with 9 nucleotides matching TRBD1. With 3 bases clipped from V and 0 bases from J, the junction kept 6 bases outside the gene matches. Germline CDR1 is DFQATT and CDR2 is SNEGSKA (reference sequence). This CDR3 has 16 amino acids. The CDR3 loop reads CSASPRDRVSYNEQFF. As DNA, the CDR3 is TGCAGTGCTAGTCCCAGGGACAGGGTCTCCTACAATGAGCAGTTCTTC.

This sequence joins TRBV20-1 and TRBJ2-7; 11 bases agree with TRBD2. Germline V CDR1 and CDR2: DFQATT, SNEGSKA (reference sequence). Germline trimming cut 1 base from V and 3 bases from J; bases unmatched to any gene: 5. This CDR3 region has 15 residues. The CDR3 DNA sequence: TGCAGTGCTAGAGGACTAGCGGGGACCATCTACGAGCAGTACTTC. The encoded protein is CSARGLAGTIYEQYF.

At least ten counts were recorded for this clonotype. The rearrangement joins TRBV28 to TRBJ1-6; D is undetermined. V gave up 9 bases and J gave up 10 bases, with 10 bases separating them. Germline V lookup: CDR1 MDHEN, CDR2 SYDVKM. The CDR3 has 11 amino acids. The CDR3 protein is CASRRASPLHF. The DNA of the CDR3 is TGTGCCAGTCGACGGGCGTCACCCCTCCACTTT. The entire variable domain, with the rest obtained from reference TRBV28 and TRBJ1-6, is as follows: DVKVTQSSRYLVKRTGEKVFLECVQDMDHENMFWYRQDPGLGLRLIYFSYDVKMKEKGDIPEGYSVSREKKERFSLILESASTNQTSMYLCASRRASPLHFGNGTRLTVT.

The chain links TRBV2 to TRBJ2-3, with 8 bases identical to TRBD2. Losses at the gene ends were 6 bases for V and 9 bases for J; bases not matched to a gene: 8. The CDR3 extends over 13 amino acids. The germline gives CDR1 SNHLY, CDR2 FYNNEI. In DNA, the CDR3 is TGTGCCAGCAGGGGACTAGGCGGTGGCACGCAGTATTTT. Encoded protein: CASRGLGGGTQYF.

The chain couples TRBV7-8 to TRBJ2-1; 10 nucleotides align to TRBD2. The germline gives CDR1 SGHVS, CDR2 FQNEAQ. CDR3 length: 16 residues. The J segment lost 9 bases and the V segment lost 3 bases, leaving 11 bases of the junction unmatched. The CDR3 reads CASSFSLAGVIGEQFF. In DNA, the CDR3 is TGTGCCAGCAGCTTTAGTCTAGCGGGAGTGATAGGTGAGCAGTTCTTC.

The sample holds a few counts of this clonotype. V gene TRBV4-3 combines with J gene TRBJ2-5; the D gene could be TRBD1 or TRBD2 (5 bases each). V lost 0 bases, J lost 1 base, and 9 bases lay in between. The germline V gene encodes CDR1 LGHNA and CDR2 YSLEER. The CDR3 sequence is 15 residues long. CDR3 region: CASSQETEGQETQYF. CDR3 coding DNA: TGCGCCAGCAGCCAAGAGACAGAGGGCCAAGAGACCCAGTACTTC.

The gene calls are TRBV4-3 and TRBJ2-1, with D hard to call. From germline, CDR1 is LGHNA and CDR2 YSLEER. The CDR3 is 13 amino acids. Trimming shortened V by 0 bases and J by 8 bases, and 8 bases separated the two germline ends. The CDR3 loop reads CASSQERWYEQFF. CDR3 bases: TGCGCCAGCAGCCAAGAACGCTGGTATGAGCAGTTCTTC.

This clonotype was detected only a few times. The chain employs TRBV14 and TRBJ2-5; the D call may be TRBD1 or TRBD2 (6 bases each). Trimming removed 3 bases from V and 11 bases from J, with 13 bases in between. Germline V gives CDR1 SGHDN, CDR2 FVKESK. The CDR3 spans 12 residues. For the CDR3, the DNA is TGTGCCAGCAGCCAGTCGGGGGCTTGGCAGTACTTC. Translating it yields CASSQSGAWQYF. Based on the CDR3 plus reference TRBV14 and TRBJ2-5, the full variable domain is EAGVTQFPSHSVIEKGQTVTLRCDPISGHDNLYWYRRVMGKEIKFLLHFVKESKQDESGMPNNRFLAERTGGTYSTLKVQPAELEDSGVYFCASSQSGAWQYFGPGTRLLVL.

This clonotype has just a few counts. The CDR3 loop reads CASSQVGGVSSYNEQFF. Written as DNA, the CDR3 is TGCGCCAGCAGCCAAGTCGGGGGCGTCAGCTCCTACAATGAGCAGTTCTTC. This sequence joins TRBV4-1 and TRBJ2-1; D may match TRBD1 or TRBD2 (6 bases each). The CDR3 is 17 residues long. V shed 1 base and J shed 0 bases, with 13 bases lying between them. Germline CDR1 is MGHRA and CDR2 is YSYEKL.

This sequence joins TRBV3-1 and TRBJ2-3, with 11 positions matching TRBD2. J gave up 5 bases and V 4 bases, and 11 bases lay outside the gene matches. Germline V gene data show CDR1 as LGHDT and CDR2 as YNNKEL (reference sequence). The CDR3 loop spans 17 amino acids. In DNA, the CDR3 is TGTGCCAGCAGCCCTCCTTTAGCGGGAGGGCCAGGAGATACGCAGTATTTT. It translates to CASSPPLAGGPGDTQYF.

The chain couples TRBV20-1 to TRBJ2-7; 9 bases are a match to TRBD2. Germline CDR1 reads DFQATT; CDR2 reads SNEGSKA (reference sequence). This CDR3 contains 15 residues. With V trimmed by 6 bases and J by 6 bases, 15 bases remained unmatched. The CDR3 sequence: CSARKPSGEGTEQYF. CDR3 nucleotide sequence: TGCAGTGCCCGAAAACCTAGCGGGGAGGGTACCGAGCAGTACTTC.

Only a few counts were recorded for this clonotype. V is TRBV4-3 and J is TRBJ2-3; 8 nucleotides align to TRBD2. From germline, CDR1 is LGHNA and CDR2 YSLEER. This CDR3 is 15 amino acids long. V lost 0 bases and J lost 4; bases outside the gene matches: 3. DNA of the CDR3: TGCGCCAGCAGCCAAGATCCCGGGAGGGCAGATACGCAGTATTTT. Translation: CASSQDPGRADTQYF.

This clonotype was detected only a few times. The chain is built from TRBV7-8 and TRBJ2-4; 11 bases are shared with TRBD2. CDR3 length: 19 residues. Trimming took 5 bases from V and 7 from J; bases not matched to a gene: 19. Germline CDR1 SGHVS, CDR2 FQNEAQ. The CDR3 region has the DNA TGTGCCAGCAGCCTCAAGAAAAAGACTAGCGGGACTGCCGGGAACATTCAGTACTTC. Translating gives CASSLKKKTSGTAGNIQYF.

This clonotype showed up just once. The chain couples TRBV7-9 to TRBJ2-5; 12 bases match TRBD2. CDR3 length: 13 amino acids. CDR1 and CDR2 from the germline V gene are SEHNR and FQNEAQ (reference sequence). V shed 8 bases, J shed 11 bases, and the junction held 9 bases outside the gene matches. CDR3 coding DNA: TGTGCCAGCGGGACTAGCGGGTACAATGAGCAGTACTTC. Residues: CASGTSGYNEQYF.

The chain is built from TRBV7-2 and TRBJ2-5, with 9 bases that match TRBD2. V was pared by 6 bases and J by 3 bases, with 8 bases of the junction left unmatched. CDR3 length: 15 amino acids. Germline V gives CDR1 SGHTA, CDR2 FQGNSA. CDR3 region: CASRFRGGREETQYF. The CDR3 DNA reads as TGTGCCAGCAGATTCCGTGGCGGGAGGGAAGAGACCCAGTACTTC. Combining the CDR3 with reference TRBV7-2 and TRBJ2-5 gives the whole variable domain GAGVSQSPSNKVTEKGKDVELRCDPISGHTALYWYRQSLGQGLEFLIYFQGNSAPDKSGLPSDRFSAERTGGSVSTLTIQRTQQEDSAVYLCASRFRGGREETQYFGPGTRLLVL.

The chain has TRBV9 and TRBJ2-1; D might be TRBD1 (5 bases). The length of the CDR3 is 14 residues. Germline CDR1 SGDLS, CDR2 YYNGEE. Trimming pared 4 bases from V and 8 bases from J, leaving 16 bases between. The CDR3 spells CASSFRARTDEQFF. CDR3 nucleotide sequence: TGTGCCAGCAGCTTCAGGGCGAGGACGGATGAGCAGTTCTTC. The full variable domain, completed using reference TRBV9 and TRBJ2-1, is DSGVTQTPKHLITATGQRVTLRCSPRSGDLSVYWYQQSLDQGLQFLIQYYNGEERAKGNILERFSAQQFPDLHSELNLSSLELGDSALYFCASSFRARTDEQFFGPGTRLTVL.

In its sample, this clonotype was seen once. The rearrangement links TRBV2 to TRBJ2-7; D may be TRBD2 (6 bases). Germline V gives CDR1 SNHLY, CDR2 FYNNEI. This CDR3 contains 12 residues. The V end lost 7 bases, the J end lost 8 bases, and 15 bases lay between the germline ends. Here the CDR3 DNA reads TGTGCCAGCATCAGAAGGGGACTGCAGCAGTACTTC. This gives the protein CASIRRGLQQYF.

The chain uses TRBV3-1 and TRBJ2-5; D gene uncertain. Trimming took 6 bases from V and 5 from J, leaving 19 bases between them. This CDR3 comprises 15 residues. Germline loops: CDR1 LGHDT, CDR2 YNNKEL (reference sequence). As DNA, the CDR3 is TGTGCCAGCAGTTCCGGTTCGTTCAGTGGGGAGACCCAGTACTTC. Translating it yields CASSSGSFSGETQYF.

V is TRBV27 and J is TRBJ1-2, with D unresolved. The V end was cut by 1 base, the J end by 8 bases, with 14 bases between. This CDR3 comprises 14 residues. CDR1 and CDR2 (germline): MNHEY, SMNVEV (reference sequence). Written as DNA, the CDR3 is TGTGCCAGCAGTTTATTCCCACAAGCTGGCGGCTACACCTTC. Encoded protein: CASSLFPQAGGYTF.

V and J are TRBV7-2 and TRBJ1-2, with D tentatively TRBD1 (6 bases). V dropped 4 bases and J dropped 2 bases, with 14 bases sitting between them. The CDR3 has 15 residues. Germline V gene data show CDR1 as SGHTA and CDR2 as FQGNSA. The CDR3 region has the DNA TGTGCCAGCAGCTCTAGAAAAGGGGGGAACTATGGCTACACCTTC. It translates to CASSSRKGGNYGYTF. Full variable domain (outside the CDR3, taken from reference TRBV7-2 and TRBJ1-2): GAGVSQSPSNKVTEKGKDVELRCDPISGHTALYWYRQSLGQGLEFLIYFQGNSAPDKSGLPSDRFSAERTGGSVSTLTIQRTQQEDSAVYLCASSSRKGGNYGYTFGSGTRLTVV.

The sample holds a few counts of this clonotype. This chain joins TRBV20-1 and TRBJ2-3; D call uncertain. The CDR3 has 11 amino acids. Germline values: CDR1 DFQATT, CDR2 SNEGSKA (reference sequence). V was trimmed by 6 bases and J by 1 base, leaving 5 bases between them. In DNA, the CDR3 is TGCAGTGCCGGACGCACAGATACGCAGTATTTT. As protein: CSAGRTDTQYF.